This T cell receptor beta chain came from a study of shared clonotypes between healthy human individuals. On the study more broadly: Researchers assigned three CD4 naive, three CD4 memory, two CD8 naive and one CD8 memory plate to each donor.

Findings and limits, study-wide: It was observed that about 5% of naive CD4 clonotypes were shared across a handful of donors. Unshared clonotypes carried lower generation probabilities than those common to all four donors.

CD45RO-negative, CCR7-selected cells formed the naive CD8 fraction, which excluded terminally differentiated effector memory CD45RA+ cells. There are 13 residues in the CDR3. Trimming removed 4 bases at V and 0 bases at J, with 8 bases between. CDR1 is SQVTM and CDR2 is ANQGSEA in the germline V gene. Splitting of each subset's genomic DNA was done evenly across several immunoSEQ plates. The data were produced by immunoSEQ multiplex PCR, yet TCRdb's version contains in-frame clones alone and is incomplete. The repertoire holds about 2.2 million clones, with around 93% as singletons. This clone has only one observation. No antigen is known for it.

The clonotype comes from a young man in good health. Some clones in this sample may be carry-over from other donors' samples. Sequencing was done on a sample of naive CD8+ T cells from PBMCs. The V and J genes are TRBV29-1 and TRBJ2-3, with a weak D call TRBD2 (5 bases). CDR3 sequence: CSVGRTSTDTQYF. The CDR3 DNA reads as TGCAGCGTTGGGCGGACTAGCACAGATACGCAGTATTTT.